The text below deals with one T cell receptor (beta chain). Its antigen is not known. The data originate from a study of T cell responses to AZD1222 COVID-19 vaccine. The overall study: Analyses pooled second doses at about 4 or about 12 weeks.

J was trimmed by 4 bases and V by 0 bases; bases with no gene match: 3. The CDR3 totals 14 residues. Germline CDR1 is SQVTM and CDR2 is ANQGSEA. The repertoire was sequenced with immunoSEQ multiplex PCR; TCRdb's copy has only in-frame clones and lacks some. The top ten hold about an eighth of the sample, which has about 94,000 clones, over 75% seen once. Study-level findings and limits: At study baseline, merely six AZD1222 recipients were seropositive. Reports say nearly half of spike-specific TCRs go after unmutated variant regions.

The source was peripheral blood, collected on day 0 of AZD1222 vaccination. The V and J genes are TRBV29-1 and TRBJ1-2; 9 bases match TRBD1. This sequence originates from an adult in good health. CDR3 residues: CSVEDQDRGYGYTF. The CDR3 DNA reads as TGCAGCGTTGAAGATCAGGACAGGGGCTATGGCTACACCTTC.